Listed below are T cell receptor beta chains from one sample, sequenced in a study of response to subunit inactivated influenza vaccine. TCRdb analysed the RT-PCR reads with MiXCR anew, one entry per CDR3 protein. The sample includes about 540,000 distinct CDR3 sequences, approximately 22% seen only once; the top ten take 2.5% to 3%. The same sample was also studied in work on T cells expressing NK-cell markers.

This material consisted of CD4+ T cells sorted from PBMCs, taken 12 days after vaccination. These receptor sequences come from a man aged 50 or older who received an inactivated influenza vaccine. Both conserved end residues are trimmed from each CDR3. Fields, in order: V gene, clone size, J gene, CDR3 protein. Only some rows state a clone size, as once, few, many or a class for expanded clones.

TRBV2	.	TRBJ2-1	ASRVLAGMYNEQF
TRBV5-6	.	TRBJ1-5	ASSFRRGQPQH
TRBV29-1	.	TRBJ2-2	SVAVNTGELF
TRBV4-3	once	TRBJ2-3	ASSQDSGRALDTQY
TRBV28	.	TRBJ1-6	ASSPQNVSPLH
TRBV7-2	.	TRBJ2-5	ASNPDLGTQY
TRBV12-3/TRBV12-4	few	TRBJ1-5	ASSLGGDNQPQH
TRBV4-1	.	TRBJ2-7	ASSQELSGGASSYEQY
TRBV20-1	few	TRBJ2-1	SARAGRKGISSYNEQF
TRBV7-2	few	TRBJ1-4	ASSPTMGEKLF
TRBV29-1	few	TRBJ2-3	SVGRRETDTQY
TRBV10-3	many	TRBJ2-3	AISETWTTRDTQY
TRBV7-8	.	TRBJ2-3	ASSLVWYRGRSDTQY
TRBV5-1	.	TRBJ2-6	ASSLPTGEHSGANVLT
TRBV6-5	.	TRBJ2-7	ASSYSSGGVYEQY
TRBV28	.	TRBJ1-4	ASSSGYREANEKLF
TRBV21-1	.	TRBJ2-3	ASSKGGDTTDTQY
TRBV27	few	TRBJ2-2	ASSAGLKTGGELF
TRBV4-1	.	TRBJ1-1	ASSQGRWGKDTEAF
TRBV6-6	few	TRBJ1-1	ASSYRGVEAF
TRBV25-1	.	TRBJ2-2	ASSEFGSNKGELF
TRBV11-2	few	TRBJ2-7	ASSSLRTHSYEQY
TRBV19	few	TRBJ2-2	ASSIKAGGGTGELF
TRBV7-8	few	TRBJ2-4	ASSSRTDLAKNIQY
TRBV4-3	.	TRBJ2-4	ASSQMRGGKDKNIQY
TRBV5-1	.	TRBJ1-3	ASSSGKISGNTIY
TRBV9	.	TRBJ2-5	ASSVGQRTQETQY
TRBV28	.	TRBJ2-1	ASSLLAGGVHEQF
TRBV7-9	few	TRBJ2-7	ASSLEETGIRQY
TRBV12-3/TRBV12-4	.	TRBJ1-2	ASSPRGVYGYT
TRBV30	.	TRBJ2-3	AWSENRDTQY
TRBV27	once	TRBJ2-4	ASSLGRPEGIQY
TRBV7-9	.	TRBJ2-5	ASSPKLNQETQY
TRBV12-3/TRBV12-4	few	TRBJ2-7	ASSLDRGHGEQY
TRBV20-1	.	TRBJ2-7	SAFGQGGGNEQY
TRBV28	.	TRBJ2-6	ASSFPGQGARRGSGANVLT
TRBV7-2	.	TRBJ1-4	ASSLASGQIGEKLF
TRBV27	few	TRBJ2-1	ASRTGTYNEQF
TRBV20-1	few	TRBJ2-3	SGLPLGDTQY
TRBV7-2	.	TRBJ1-5	ASSTTGGVYQPQH
TRBV27	.	TRBJ1-1	ASSKEVNTEAF
TRBV5-1	few	TRBJ1-6	ASSLSWENSPLH
TRBV9	.	TRBJ2-2	ASSVGRRNTGELF